This T cell receptor beta chain appears in the sequencing data of a study of blood T cell repertoires in COVID-19. CDR3 size: 16 residues. Deletions cut 10 bases from V and 2 bases from J, with 22 bases between. The table came from immunoSEQ multiplex PCR; TCRdb's copy has only in-frame clones and leaves some out. The table lists 40,000 to 45,000 clones, roughly 87% of them singletons. The chain combines TRBV5-3 with TRBJ1-3; D is ambiguous. TRBV5-3 falls under the ORF class, with uncertain function. The sample was peripheral blood. This TCR derives from a human donor in a cohort sampled during active COVID-19. Here the CDR3 DNA reads TGTGCCCCCACGGATAGCACTAACCAGACTGGAAACACCATATATTTT. Translated: CAPTDSTNQTGNTIYF.